Listed below are T cell receptor beta chains from one sample, sequenced in a study of T cell repertoires in cytomegalovirus infection. TCRdb reprocessed the reads with MiXCR, giving one entry per CDR3 protein. The table records about 310,000 distinct CDR3 sequences, 9.6% of them present only once. Material: PBMCs. The source is a human donor in good health (CMV status not recorded). Some clones in this sample may be carry-over from other donors' samples. CDR3s include the opening cysteine and the closing phenylalanine or tryptophan. A D gene is named only where the DNA matches it firmly. The size of a clone is reported for some rows only, either as once, few or many, or as a class for expanded clones.

size,D,J,V,DNA,CDR3
few,-,TRBJ1-1,TRBV6-5,TGTGCCAGCAGCCCCGCCGTTACGAACACTGAAGCTTTCTTT,CASSPAVTNTEAFF
many,-,TRBJ1-6,TRBV12-3/TRBV12-4,TGTGCCAGCAGTTTAGGGGGATATAATTCACCCCTCCACTTT,CASSLGGYNSPLHF
many,-,TRBJ1-1,TRBV28,TGTGCCAGCAGTTTAGCGACCCGCGGGACTGAAGCTTTCTTT,CASSLATRGTEAFF
many,TRBD1,TRBJ2-3,TRBV7-2,TGTGCCGGCAACAGGGGGTGGAACACAGATACGCAGTATTTT,CAGNRGWNTDTQYF
many,-,TRBJ2-5,TRBV28,TGTGCCAGCAGTAAGAGTCTAGCTGGGATAAAGACCCAGTACTTC,CASSKSLAGIKTQYF
many,-,TRBJ1-1,TRBV7-6,TGTGCCAGCAGCTCCCCCGGGGGGGGCATGAACACTGAAGCTTTCTTT,CASSSPGGGMNTEAFF
many,TRBD2,TRBJ2-2,TRBV5-4,TGTGCCAGCAGCCAGGGACTAGCGGAGAACACCGGGGAGCTGTTTTTT,CASSQGLAENTGELFF
many,-,TRBJ2-4,TRBV28,TGTGCCAGCAGTTTAGGGGTGACCAAAAACATTCAGTACTTC,CASSLGVTKNIQYF
many,TRBD2,TRBJ2-3,TRBV7-2,TGTGCCAGCAGCTTACCGGGACTAGCGATACCCGAAGATACGCAGTATTTT,CASSLPGLAIPEDTQYF
few,TRBD1,TRBJ2-1,TRBV20-1,TGCAGTGCTATTCAACCGGGACAGGGGTACAATGAGCAGTTCTTC,CSAIQPGQGYNEQFF
-,TRBD1,TRBJ1-5,TRBV12-3/TRBV12-4,TGTGCCAGCAGTTTGAGACAGGGGAATAGCAATCAGCCCCAGCATTTT,CASSLRQGNSNQPQHF
many,TRBD1,TRBJ1-6,TRBV20-1,TGCAGTGCTAGGGGGGGACAGAGCTCCTATAATTCACCCCTCCACTTT,CSARGGQSSYNSPLHF
-,-,TRBJ1-1,TRBV29-1,TGCAGCGTTGCACGGTCGGTTATGAACACTGAAGCTTTCTTT,CSVARSVMNTEAFF
-,-,TRBJ2-1,TRBV5-1,TGCGCCAGCAGCTTGGCGGGGGTTATGCGGCGCGATGAGCAGTTCTTC,CASSLAGVMRRDEQFF